This T cell receptor beta chain was sequenced during a study of T cells in Graves' hyperthyroidism and ophthalmopathy. In regard to this clonotype: Its antigen remains unknown.

Amplification of TCR beta CDR3 regions was performed using RNA transcripts as template. An initial round of RT-PCR targeting the TCR CDR3 relied on the HTBI primer set. TCRdb re-called the multiplex PCR reads through MiXCR, storing one row per CDR3 protein. Among about 640,000 distinct CDR3 sequences listed, less than 25% were seen once. Exclusion criteria comprised uncontrolled infection, other autoimmune disease, pregnancy or lactation. Using more than 7.5 ml of fresh peripheral blood, PBMCs were prepared. Study-wide results and caveats: Most thyroid clonotypes expanded above 0.001 were also detected in blood. Ophthalmopathy was separated from stable hyperthyroidism by a 13 V-J model.

With 0 bases removed from V and 9 bases from J, the gap between germline ends came to 10 bases. Germline V gene lookup returns CDR1 SGHRS and CDR2 YFSETQ. This CDR3 has 13 residues. The chain is built from TRBV5-1 and TRBJ2-1; no firm D call. Material: blood. This sequence originates from a man aged 25 to 40 with Graves' ophthalmopathy. The CDR3 region has the DNA TGCGCCAGCAGCTTGGCGCCCCCCCCTGAGCAGTTCTTC. This translates into CASSLAPPPEQFF.